Presented here are 26 T cell receptor beta chains from one specimen sequenced in a study of response to subunit inactivated influenza vaccine. TCRdb re-called the RT-PCR reads through MiXCR, storing one row per CDR3 protein. Altogether roughly 630,000 distinct CDR3 sequences are present, 13% to 15% being singletons, with the ten largest covering 7.6%. The specimen was PBMCs from blood, collected less than 15 days before vaccination. The receptors derive from a man in his forties or fifties who received an inactivated influenza vaccine.

The chain uses TRBV15 and TRBJ2-7; D uncertain. Trimming left V 0 bases short and J 6 bases short, with 15 bases between. The germline V gene encodes CDR1 LNHNV and CDR2 YYDKDF (reference sequence). The CDR3 totals 15 residues. This CDR3 is CATSRDVRSFGEQYF. The CDR3, as DNA: TGTGCCACCAGCAGAGATGTCAGGAGCTTTGGCGAGCAGTACTTC.

The CDR3 DNA reads as TGTGCCAGCATGTTTCAGGGGAGCTCCTACAATGAGCAGTTCTTC. This encodes CASMFQGSSYNEQFF. J is TRBJ2-1 and V is TRBV6-5; perhaps TRBD1 as D (6 bases). The germline V gene encodes CDR1 MNHEY and CDR2 SVGAGI. V lost 7 bases and J 0 bases, leaving 13 bases between the germline ends. The CDR3 spans 15 residues.

The chain has TRBV10-2 and TRBJ2-5; 10 nucleotides line up with TRBD2. Germline CDR1 is WSHSY and CDR2 is SAAADI. This CDR3 is 17 amino acids long. Germline trimming cut 2 bases from V and 2 bases from J; bases unmatched to any gene: 8. As DNA, the CDR3 is TGCGCCAGCAGTGAGGGGACTAGCGCCTGGGGGCAAGAGACCCAGTACTTC. This sequence encodes CASSEGTSAWGQETQYF.

This rearrangement joins TRBV18 to TRBJ2-6; TRBD1 aligns across 11 bases. Germline assignment: CDR1 KGHSH and CDR2 LQKENI. This CDR3 has 19 amino acids. The ends lost 4 bases at V and 4 bases at J; junction bases unmatched: 12. CDR3 residues: CASSRIPGQGVSGANVLTF. DNA of the CDR3: TGTGCCAGCTCACGAATACCGGGACAGGGGGTTTCGGGGGCCAACGTCCTGACTTTC. Looking up the rest from reference TRBV18 and TRBJ2-6 gives the full variable domain: NAGVMQNPRHLVRRRGQEARLRCSPMKGHSHVYWYRQLPEEGLKFMVYLQKENIIDESGMPKERFSAEFPKEGPSILRIQQVVRGDSAAYFCASSRIPGQGVSGANVLTFGAGSRLTVL.

This rearrangement joins TRBV7-6 to TRBJ1-1; the match to TRBD1 covers 9 bases. The CDR3 consists of 13 residues. Trimming took 4 bases from V and 8 from J; bases not matched to a gene: 5. Germline V lookup: CDR1 SGHVS, CDR2 FNYEAQ. The DNA of the CDR3 is TGTGCCAGCAGCTGCGGACAGGGGACAGAAGCTTTCTTT. Its translation is CASSCGQGTEAFF. Supplemented by reference TRBV7-6 and TRBJ1-1, the full variable domain reads GAGVSQSPRYKVTKRGQDVALRCDPISGHVSLYWYRQALGQGPEFLTYFNYEAQQDKSGLPNDRFSAERPEGSISTLTIQRTEQRDSAMYRCASSCGQGTEAFFGQGTRLTVV.

This clonotype was detected only a few times. The chain carries TRBV10-3 and TRBJ2-2, with D perhaps matching TRBD1 or TRBD2 (6 bases each). Germline V gene sequence: CDR1 ENHRY, CDR2 SYGVKD. The CDR3 runs 15 residues. Trimming removed 9 bases from V and 5 bases from J, with 19 bases in between. CDR3 nucleotides: TGTGCCATAGAGGGGGGACCCCGAGGGACCGGGGAGCTGTTTTTT. Translating gives CAIEGGPRGTGELFF.

The chain is built from TRBV18 and TRBJ2-7, with D tentatively TRBD2 (5 bases). Germline V gene sequence: CDR1 KGHSH, CDR2 LQKENI. The V end lost 3 bases, the J end lost 7 bases, and 10 bases lay between the germline ends. The CDR3 runs 12 residues. This CDR3 reads CASSPDSLEQYF. Written as DNA, the CDR3 is TGTGCCAGCTCACCGGACTCGTTAGAGCAGTACTTC. Together with reference TRBV18 and TRBJ2-7, the CDR3 gives the full variable domain: NAGVMQNPRHLVRRRGQEARLRCSPMKGHSHVYWYRQLPEEGLKFMVYLQKENIIDESGMPKERFSAEFPKEGPSILRIQQVVRGDSAAYFCASSPDSLEQYFGPGTRLTVT.

This clonotype was recorded once. J is TRBJ1-4 and V is TRBV11-2; D uncertain. Per the germline V gene, CDR1 is SGHAT and CDR2 is FQNNGV. This CDR3 comprises 14 residues. V gave up 4 bases and J gave up 11 bases, with 17 bases separating them. Written as DNA, the CDR3 is TGTGCCAGCAGCTCCCCCCGTCTCACCGGGAAACTGTTTTTT. This gives the protein CASSSPRLTGKLFF. Drawing the rest from reference TRBV11-2 and TRBJ1-4, the complete variable domain is EAGVAQSPRYKIIEKRQSVAFWCNPISGHATLYWYQQILGQGPKLLIQFQNNGVVDDSQLPKDRFSAERLKGVDSTLKIQPAKLEDSAVYLCASSSPRLTGKLFFGSGTQLSVL.

The genes are TRBV6-5 and TRBJ2-7; 11 bases fit TRBD1. In germline, CDR1 is MNHEY, CDR2 SVGAGI. This CDR3 is 14 amino acids long. Germline trimming cut 2 bases from V and 9 bases from J; bases unmatched to any gene: 6. CDR3 nucleotide sequence: TGTGCCAGCAGTTACCCGGGACAGGGGGGTAGGCAGTACTTC. Residues: CASSYPGQGGRQYF.

The CDR3 reads CASSWGLAAGELFF. CDR3 nucleotides: TGTGCCAGCAGCTGGGGACTAGCAGCCGGGGAGCTGTTTTTT. The rearrangement links TRBV5-4 to TRBJ2-2, with 9 bases that match TRBD2. Germline loops: CDR1 SGHNT, CDR2 YYREEE (reference sequence). The CDR3 runs to 14 residues. Germline trimming cut 3 bases from V and 6 bases from J; bases unmatched to any gene: 3.

J is TRBJ2-1 and V is TRBV28, with D possibly matching TRBD1 (5 bases). Germline V gene data show CDR1 as MDHEN and CDR2 as SYDVKM. This CDR3 contains 16 residues. Trimming pared 5 bases from V and 3 bases from J, leaving 17 bases between. The CDR3 region has the DNA TGTGCCAGCAGTACCCCCCAGGGTAACAACTACAATGAGCAGTTCTTC. As protein: CASSTPQGNNYNEQFF. The entire variable domain, with the rest obtained from reference TRBV28 and TRBJ2-1, is as follows: DVKVTQSSRYLVKRTGEKVFLECVQDMDHENMFWYRQDPGLGLRLIYFSYDVKMKEKGDIPEGYSVSREKKERFSLILESASTNQTSMYLCASSTPQGNNYNEQFFGPGTRLTVL.

V gene TRBV4-3 combines with J gene TRBJ2-7; 7 nucleotides match TRBD2. The J segment lost 5 bases and the V segment lost 1 base, leaving 5 bases of the junction unmatched. CDR3 length: 14 amino acids. Germline V gene lookup returns CDR1 LGHNA and CDR2 YSLEER. Here the CDR3 reads CASSQVFRGDEQYF. The CDR3 DNA reads TGCGCCAGCAGCCAAGTGTTTCGGGGGGACGAGCAGTACTTC.

This clonotype was counted a few times. The chain joins TRBV5-4 to TRBJ1-6, with D tentatively TRBD1 (5 bases). Looked up from germline, CDR1 is SGHNT and CDR2 is YYREEE (reference sequence). The CDR3 length is 15 residues. V was shortened by 4 bases and J by 7 bases, with 15 bases between the two germline ends. The CDR3 protein is CASSHQGTGNSPLHF. CDR3 DNA sequence: TGTGCCAGCAGCCACCAGGGCACTGGCAATTCACCCCTCCACTTT.

The rearrangement joins TRBV4-3 to TRBJ2-1, with 7 bases that match TRBD2. V was pared by 0 bases and J by 7 bases, with 6 bases of the junction left unmatched. Germline V gene lookup returns CDR1 LGHNA and CDR2 YSLEER. The CDR3 has 15 residues. The CDR3 reads CASSQDLWGGNEQFF. CDR3 in DNA: TGCGCCAGCAGCCAAGATCTTTGGGGGGGGAATGAGCAGTTCTTC.

J is TRBJ2-5 and V is TRBV7-2; 7 bases line up with TRBD1. CDR3 length equals 17 residues. V shed 5 bases and J 1 base; nucleotides not matched to a gene: 13. Germline V CDR1 and CDR2: SGHTA, FQGNSA. CDR3 nucleotide sequence: TGTGCCAGCAGCCGTACCGGGACAGTAATCACCCAAGAGACCCAGTACTTC. It encodes CASSRTGTVITQETQYF.

This clonotype turned up a few times. The CDR3 nucleotides read TGTGCCAGCCTCCGGGGGAACACTGAAGCTTTCTTT. Translation gives CASLRGNTEAFF. The V and J genes are TRBV6-1 and TRBJ1-1; the D is unclear. V was shortened by 8 bases and J by 1 base, with 8 bases between the two germline ends. Germline loops: CDR1 MNHNS, CDR2 SASEGT. This CDR3 has 12 residues.

This clonotype was detected only a few times. The chain couples TRBV9 to TRBJ2-1; D remains unclear. The CDR3 has 12 amino acids. Trimming removed 0 bases at V and 9 bases at J, with 7 bases between. Germline loops: CDR1 SGDLS, CDR2 YYNGEE. Here the CDR3 reads CASSVDVGEQFF. CDR3 nucleotide sequence: TGTGCCAGCAGCGTAGATGTCGGTGAGCAGTTCTTC.

This clonotype was recorded a few times. The rearrangement joins TRBV5-1 to TRBJ2-5; no reliable D call. V dropped 0 bases and J dropped 2 bases, with 17 bases sitting between them. Germline V gene sequence: CDR1 SGHRS, CDR2 YFSETQ. The CDR3 runs to 17 residues. Here the CDR3 reads CASSLGDAKWWQETQYF. CDR3 DNA: TGCGCCAGCAGCTTGGGAGATGCAAAATGGTGGCAAGAGACCCAGTACTTC.

This rearrangement joins TRBV3-1 to TRBJ1-1; 8 bases agree with TRBD1. The CDR3 has 14 residues. Germline-derived CDR1 and CDR2 are LGHDT and YNNKEL (reference sequence). V was clipped by 6 bases and J by 4 bases; unmatched bases: 7. In nucleotides, the CDR3 is TGTGCCAGCAGGAGACAGGGGAAGGCCACTGAAGCTTTCTTT. This gives the protein CASRRQGKATEAFF.

The chain combines TRBV7-2 with TRBJ1-4, with D unclear. V lost 5 bases and J 5 bases, leaving 12 bases between the germline ends. Germline V gene lookup returns CDR1 SGHTA and CDR2 FQGNSA. This CDR3 is 14 amino acids long. The CDR3 reads CASSPRQQNEKLFF. The CDR3 DNA is TGTGCCAGCAGCCCCCGGCAACAGAATGAAAAACTGTTTTTT.

The chain joins TRBV12-3 or TRBV12-4 to TRBJ2-7; TRBD1 might be the D (7 bases). Trimming took 4 bases from V and 3 from J, leaving 22 bases between them. This CDR3 comprises 17 residues. CDR3 loop: CASSSNPSTGTHYEQYF. CDR3 coding DNA: TGTGCCAGCAGTTCCAACCCGTCGACAGGGACTCACTACGAGCAGTACTTC.

The rearrangement joins TRBV7-9 to TRBJ1-3, with a possible D match to TRBD1 (5 bases). This CDR3 has 16 residues. CDR1 is SEHNR and CDR2 is FQNEAQ in the germline V gene (reference sequence). V was clipped by 5 bases and J by 4 bases, with 18 bases between them. Written as DNA, the CDR3 is TGTGCCAGCAGCCCCAGGGACTCACACTCCGGAAACACCATATATTTT. The encoded protein is CASSPRDSHSGNTIYF.

This clonotype was detected ten times or more. The chain carries TRBV12-3 or TRBV12-4 and TRBJ2-1; TRBD2 matches at 9 bases. The CDR3 consists of 13 residues. V lost 5 bases, J lost 9 bases, and 5 bases stayed unmatched. CDR3 nucleotide sequence: TGTGCCAGCAGTACGGGGACTAGCAGTGAGCAGTTCTTC. Protein: CASSTGTSSEQFF.

This clonotype showed up just a few times. The genes are TRBV20-1 and TRBJ2-3, with 7 bases aligning to TRBD2. Losses at the gene ends were 6 bases for V and 2 bases for J; bases not matched to a gene: 11. Germline V gives CDR1 DFQATT, CDR2 SNEGSKA (reference sequence). The CDR3 covers 15 residues. The CDR3 nucleotides read TGCAGTGCAGCAGGGACTACGGGTATCACAGATACGCAGTATTTT. The encoded protein is CSAAGTTGITDTQYF.

The chain's CDR3 is CASSNAGKSYNEQFF. CDR3 bases: TGTGCCAGCAGCAACGCAGGGAAGTCCTACAATGAGCAGTTCTTC. This sequence joins TRBV21-1 and TRBJ2-1. TRBV21-1 corresponds to a pseudogene. CDR3 length: 15 amino acids.

The rearrangement joins TRBV11-2 to TRBJ2-2; no reliable D call. Deletions cut 5 bases from V and 0 bases from J, with 10 bases between. This CDR3 contains 15 residues. Germline lookup yields CDR1 SGHAT and CDR2 FQNNGV. CDR3 nucleotide sequence: TGTGCCAGCAGCCGCCGGCGGACGAACACCGGGGAGCTGTTTTTT. Translation: CASSRRRTNTGELFF.